Described below is a single T cell receptor beta chain sequence and its context. What it binds is not known. Execution of the assay was at deep level. Original processing methods: Junction-only sequences without quality scores came from ImmunoSEQ, so filtering differed. Data came from immunoSEQ multiplex PCR; TCRdb stores just in-frame clones and leaves some out. D and trimming come from the DNA, and the V and J calls and clone size come from that table. In the table there are roughly 700,000 clones, 74% of which are singletons. The data were taken from a study of shared clonotypes between healthy human individuals. Turning to the study itself: Each donor contributed plates that comprised three CD4 naive, three CD4 memory, two CD8 naive and one CD8 memory.

Broader study findings: Limitation of the genetic and exposure-history diversity represented came from the few donors.

V was cut by 1 base and J by 2 bases, with 9 bases left in between. The CDR3 length is 14 residues. In germline, CDR1 is SGHVS, CDR2 FQNEAQ. The sequence derives from a woman in her 30s in good health. The gene calls are TRBV7-8 and TRBJ2-7, with no clear D. Sequencing used memory CD4+ T cells sorted from blood. Subset noted: CD45RA-negative fraction. The CDR3 reads CASSLVDTTYEQYF. The CDR3 DNA is TGTGCCAGCAGCTTAGTAGACACCACCTACGAGCAGTACTTC. Based on the CDR3 plus reference TRBV7-8 and TRBJ2-7, the full variable domain is GAGVSQSPRYKVAKRGQDVALRCDPISGHVSLFWYQQALGQGPEFLTYFQNEAQLDKSGLPSDRFFAERPEGSVSTLKIQRTQQEDSAVYLCASSLVDTTYEQYFGPGTRLTVT.